This record concerns one TCR beta chain sequence. This specimen comes from a study of OX40 agonist ivuxolimab in advanced cancers. Anyone with autoimmune disease history or systemic immunosuppression was excluded. Libraries were prepared by immunoSEQ multiplex PCR; TCRdb keeps only in-frame clonotypes and omits some of them. This sample carries over 90,000 clones, 90% of them seen once, and the ten largest clones take approximately 0.16%. CDR3 length: 14 amino acids. Germline CDR1 reads GTSNPN; CDR2 reads SVGIG (reference sequence). V was clipped by 1 base and J by 5 bases; unmatched bases: 7. The starting material was CD4+ or CD8+ T cells sorted from blood, obtained in a trial of the OX40 agonist ivuxolimab. The chain links TRBV30 to TRBJ2-5; the match to TRBD1 covers 7 bases. This sequence was found in an adult with an advanced solid tumor such as melanoma, head and neck, liver or kidney cancer. CDR3 DNA: TGTGCCTGGAGTGCGGATAGGGGGCGGGAGACCCAGTACTTC. Translated, it gives CAWSADRGRETQYF.